The 32 T cell receptor beta chains presented below share a single source sample, sequenced in a study of blood T cell repertoires in COVID-19. This table comes from immunoSEQ multiplex PCR, and its TCRdb copy is limited to in-frame clones, with some not included. The sample lists 120,000 or so clones, around 89% occurring once. The sequenced sample consisted of peripheral blood. The receptors were sampled from a man in his 70s with active or convalescent COVID-19.

The chain combines TRBV7-8 with TRBJ1-6; 9 positions match TRBD1. The V and J ends lost 1 base and 6 bases, in that order; junction bases with no gene match: 1. Germline V gene sequence: CDR1 SGHVS, CDR2 FQNEAQ. This CDR3 comprises 15 residues. CDR3 in amino acids: CASSLGDRANSPLHF. For the CDR3, the DNA is TGTGCCAGCAGCTTAGGGGACAGGGCTAATTCACCCCTCCACTTT.

This clone was observed a single time. V is TRBV2 and J is TRBJ2-1, with TRBD2 matching 12 bases. The V segment lost 6 bases and the J segment 9 bases; nucleotides outside the gene matches: 6. CDR3 length: 14 amino acids. Germline assignment: CDR1 SNHLY and CDR2 FYNNEI. Here the CDR3 reads CASSPLAGGGEQFF. CDR3 in DNA: TGTGCCAGCAGCCCACTAGCGGGAGGAGGTGAGCAGTTCTTC.

The genes are TRBV12-5 and TRBJ2-1, with 10 bases lining up with TRBD2. J lost 6 bases, V lost 4 bases, and 6 bases had no gene match. The germline V gene has CDR1 LGHNT and CDR2 FRNRAP. The CDR3 totals 15 residues. DNA of the CDR3: TGTGCTAGTGGTTCCCCAGCGGGAGGGCCCAATGAGCAGTTCTTC. Its translation is CASGSPAGGPNEQFF.

This chain links TRBV27 with TRBJ1-1, with D possibly being TRBD1 (6 bases). The CDR3 is made up of 14 amino acids. V lost 5 bases and J 7 bases, leaving 17 bases between the germline ends. CDR1 and CDR2 from the germline V gene are MNHEY and SMNVEV (reference sequence). For the CDR3, the DNA is TGTGCCAGCAGTATCTCACAGGGAATGGATGAAGCTTTCTTT. As protein: CASSISQGMDEAFF.

The J gene is TRBJ2-1, the V gene TRBV9; D possibly corresponds to TRBD2 (6 bases). Trimming pared 4 bases from V and 4 bases from J, leaving 15 bases between. The CDR3 contains 15 residues. Germline CDR1 is SGDLS and CDR2 is YYNGEE. In nucleotides, the CDR3 is TGTGCCAGCAGCCTCTCCGGGACTTCTTACAATGAGCAGTTCTTC. Translating it yields CASSLSGTSYNEQFF.

The V gene is TRBV6-2 or TRBV6-3, the J gene TRBJ2-7, with a possible D match to TRBD1 (6 bases). CDR3 length equals 14 residues. V gave up 5 bases and J gave up 4 bases, with 15 bases separating them. Germline lookup yields CDR1 MNHEY and CDR2 SVGEGT. The DNA for the CDR3 is TGTGCCAGCAGTCGGACAGAGGGGAAATACGAGCAGTACTTC. Encoded protein: CASSRTEGKYEQYF.

The gene calls are TRBV6-1 and TRBJ2-7; possible D gene TRBD2, 5 bases. The length of the CDR3 is 14 residues. The germline V and J ends were trimmed by 2 bases and 3 bases, with 11 bases remaining between them. Germline CDR1 is MNHNS and CDR2 is SASEGT. The DNA of the CDR3 is TGTGCCAGCAGTGAAAGAACTAGTTTCTACGAGCAGTACTTC. Translation: CASSERTSFYEQYF.

This chain links TRBV5-1 with TRBJ2-7, with unresolved D. Trimming shortened V by 1 base and J by 3 bases, and 8 bases separated the two germline ends. Germline CDR1 and CDR2: SGHRS and YFSETQ. The CDR3 consists of 13 residues. CDR3 nucleotides: TGCGCCAGCAGCTTGAGTGCCGGCTACGAGCAGTACTTC. As protein: CASSLSAGYEQYF. The whole variable domain, filled in from reference TRBV5-1 and TRBJ2-7, reads KAGVTQTPRYLIKTRGQQVTLSCSPISGHRSVSWYQQTPGQGLQFLFEYFSETQRNKGNFPGRFSGRQFSNSRSEMNVSTLELGDSALYLCASSLSAGYEQYFGPGTRLTVT.

The V call is TRBV24-1, the J call TRBJ2-1; D is ambiguous. Trimming took 4 bases from V and 1 from J, leaving 7 bases between them. Germline CDR1 reads KGHDR; CDR2 reads SFDVKD. The CDR3 length is 14 residues. The CDR3 coding sequence is TGTGCCACCAGTGACAGCAGGTCCTACAATGAGCAGTTCTTC. The encoded protein is CATSDSRSYNEQFF.

The chain recombines TRBV5-8 with TRBJ1-4; D is unclear. Germline loops: CDR1 SGHTS, CDR2 YDEGEE. The CDR3 totals 14 residues. Trimming cost V 9 bases and J 7 bases, with 19 bases left between them. CDR3 bases: TGTGCCACCGTCGCCGGGAGCAGGAGTGAAAAACTGTTTTTT. Translation: CATVAGSRSEKLFF.

This clone has only one observation. The chain is built from TRBV4-1 and TRBJ1-2; 7 bases are a match to TRBD1. Germline V gives CDR1 MGHRA, CDR2 YSYEKL. This CDR3 has 14 residues. With V trimmed by 1 base and J by 7 bases, 6 bases remained unmatched. The DNA of the CDR3 is TGCGCCAGCAGCCAAGCGCCAGGGGGAATTGGCTACACCTTC. It yields the protein CASSQAPGGIGYTF.

This CDR3 is CASTPRDKDAEAFF. The CDR3 DNA reads as TGTGCCAGCACCCCAAGGGACAAGGACGCTGAAGCTTTCTTT. The rearrangement joins TRBV6-5 to TRBJ1-1, with D possibly matching TRBD1 (6 bases). The CDR3 runs 14 residues. The germline V and J ends were trimmed by 7 bases and 6 bases, with 18 bases remaining between them. The V gene's germline CDR1 is MNHEY and CDR2 SVGAGI.

The J gene is TRBJ2-7, the V gene TRBV3-1 (or the pseudogene TRBV3-2); 7 bases are a match to TRBD2. The CDR3 runs to 14 residues. The V gene's germline CDR1 is LGHDT and CDR2 YNNKEL (reference sequence). The junction had 4 bases not matched to a gene; V was cut back by 2 bases and J by 3 bases. Here the CDR3 DNA reads TGTGCCAGCAGCCAAAAAGGACTAGTCTACGAGCAGTACTTC. It is translated as CASSQKGLVYEQYF.

The J gene is TRBJ1-1, the V gene TRBV28; 8 bases agree with TRBD1. Trimming at V came to 1 base and at J to 1 base, leaving 2 bases not matched to a gene. The V gene's germline CDR1 is MDHEN and CDR2 SYDVKM. The CDR3 length is 15 residues. The CDR3 nucleotides are TGTGCCAGCAGTTTATCGGACAGGGAGAACACTGAAGCTTTCTTT. It encodes CASSLSDRENTEAFF. Variable domain in full (rest from reference TRBV28 and TRBJ1-1): DVKVTQSSRYLVKRTGEKVFLECVQDMDHENMFWYRQDPGLGLRLIYFSYDVKMKEKGDIPEGYSVSREKKERFSLILESASTNQTSMYLCASSLSDRENTEAFFGQGTRLTVV.

This CDR3 is CASSQSTYNSPLHF. CDR3 coding DNA: TGTGCCAGCAGCCAGAGTACCTATAATTCACCCCTCCACTTT. This rearrangement joins TRBV3-1 (or the pseudogene TRBV3-2) to TRBJ1-6; D unresolved. This CDR3 spans 14 amino acids. Trimming pared 3 bases from V and 2 bases from J, leaving 5 bases between. Germline V CDR1 and CDR2: LGHDT, YNNKEL (reference sequence).

This rearrangement joins TRBV6-5 to TRBJ2-7; D perhaps matches TRBD1 (6 bases). This CDR3 is built from 16 residues. CDR1 is MNHEY and CDR2 is SVGAGI in the germline V gene. V gave up 0 bases and J gave up 4 bases, with 16 bases separating them. In nucleotides, the CDR3 is TGTGCCAGCAGTTACTCGGGTCCTAGACAGGTTTACGAGCAGTACTTC. It translates to CASSYSGPRQVYEQYF.

J is TRBJ1-4 and V is TRBV5-1; D not resolved. V was shortened by 0 bases and J by 5 bases, with 8 bases between the two germline ends. This CDR3 region has 14 residues. CDR1 is SGHRS and CDR2 is YFSETQ in the germline V gene. DNA of the CDR3: TGCGCCAGCAGCTTGGGGCAGGTGAATGAAAAACTGTTTTTT. As protein: CASSLGQVNEKLFF. The whole variable domain, filled in from reference TRBV5-1 and TRBJ1-4, reads KAGVTQTPRYLIKTRGQQVTLSCSPISGHRSVSWYQQTPGQGLQFLFEYFSETQRNKGNFPGRFSGRQFSNSRSEMNVSTLELGDSALYLCASSLGQVNEKLFFGSGTQLSVL.

The CDR3 sequence: CASSGGSANYNEQFF. The CDR3 nucleotides are TGTGCCAGCAGCGGAGGGTCAGCGAACTACAATGAGCAGTTCTTC. The chain joins TRBV7-6 to TRBJ2-1; D may be TRBD2 (6 bases). This CDR3 spans 15 amino acids. V lost 5 bases, J lost 3 bases, and 14 bases lay in between. Per germline, CDR1 SGHVS and CDR2 FNYEAQ.

The CDR3: CASSVLDTYTGELFF. In nucleotides, the CDR3 is TGTGCCAGCAGCGTACTGGACACTTATACCGGGGAGCTGTTTTTT. The chain carries TRBV9 and TRBJ2-2; D possibly corresponds to TRBD1 (5 bases). In germline, CDR1 is SGDLS, CDR2 YYNGEE. Trimming pared 1 base from V and 5 bases from J, leaving 12 bases between. This CDR3 spans 15 amino acids.

V and J are TRBV30 and TRBJ1-3; D not certain. CDR1 and CDR2 from the germline V gene are GTSNPN and SVGIG (reference sequence). Trimming removed 2 bases from V and 3 bases from J, with 8 bases in between. CDR3 length: 13 amino acids. The CDR3 is CAWSSGGGNTIYF. As DNA, the CDR3 is TGTGCCTGGAGTAGCGGCGGTGGAAACACCATATATTTT.

This chain connects TRBV27 to TRBJ2-2; 9 nucleotides line up with TRBD2. This CDR3 is built from 16 residues. Germline CDR1 reads MNHEY; CDR2 reads SMNVEV (reference sequence). V gave up 2 bases and J gave up 6 bases; unmatched junction bases: 7. This CDR3 reads CASSLILAGVAGELFF. For the CDR3, the DNA is TGTGCCAGCAGTTTAATCTTAGCGGGAGTGGCCGGGGAGCTGTTTTTT.

This clone was detected once. V usage is TRBV11-3 and J usage is TRBJ2-3; TRBD2 aligns across 8 bases. CDR3 length equals 16 residues. V lost 5 bases to trimming and J lost 0 bases; unmatched junction nucleotides: 7. From germline, CDR1 is SGHNT and CDR2 YENEEA. CDR3 DNA sequence: TGTGCCAGCAGCCCCCCGACTAGCGAAAGCACAGATACGCAGTATTTT. Amino acid sequence: CASSPPTSESTDTQYF.

The chain employs TRBV28 and TRBJ2-5, with TRBD1 identical over 7 bases. The V gene end was trimmed by 6 bases and the J gene end by 2 bases; junction bases not matched to a gene: 9. The CDR3 has 15 amino acids. The germline V gene has CDR1 MDHEN and CDR2 SYDVKM. CDR3 sequence reads: CASRLTGTVQETQYF. In nucleotides, the CDR3 is TGTGCCAGCAGGCTAACCGGGACAGTTCAAGAGACCCAGTACTTC.

This chain joins TRBV10-3 and TRBJ2-7; TRBD1 might be the D (7 bases). CDR1 is ENHRY and CDR2 is SYGVKD in the germline V gene. Trimming cost V 6 bases and J 3 bases, with 12 bases left between them. This CDR3 spans 13 amino acids. For the CDR3, the DNA is TGTGCCATCAGGGAGGGACAGTTCTACGAGCAGTACTTC. It translates to CAIREGQFYEQYF.

The chain joins TRBV11-2 to TRBJ1-6; D gene unclear. V shed 5 bases and J shed 7 bases, with 3 bases lying between them. CDR3 length: 11 residues. The germline gives CDR1 SGHAT, CDR2 FQNNGV. The CDR3 loop is CASSLNSPLHF. The DNA of the CDR3 is TGTGCCAGCAGCCTGAATTCACCCCTCCACTTT.

The rearrangement joins TRBV7-2 to TRBJ1-3; 7 bases are shared with TRBD1. In germline, CDR1 is SGHTA, CDR2 FQGNSA. Germline trimming cut 5 bases from V and 8 bases from J; bases unmatched to any gene: 6. The CDR3 sequence is 13 residues long. CDR3 protein: CASSEQGTDTIYF. DNA of the CDR3: TGTGCCAGCAGCGAACAGGGGACGGACACCATATATTTT. Full variable domain (outside the CDR3, taken from reference TRBV7-2 and TRBJ1-3): GAGVSQSPSNKVTEKGKDVELRCDPISGHTALYWYRQSLGQGLEFLIYFQGNSAPDKSGLPSDRFSAERTGGSVSTLTIQRTQQEDSAVYLCASSEQGTDTIYFGEGSWLTVV.

This clone was counted a single time. V is TRBV7-2 and J is TRBJ2-7; 8 nucleotides agree with TRBD1. The CDR3 runs to 14 residues. With V trimmed by 4 bases and J by 6 bases, 8 bases remained unmatched. The germline V gene has CDR1 SGHTA and CDR2 FQGNSA. The DNA for the CDR3 is TGTGCCAGCAGCTCCCGACAGGGGTTGAGCGAGCAGTACTTC. This encodes CASSSRQGLSEQYF. The full variable domain, completed using reference TRBV7-2 and TRBJ2-7, is GAGVSQSPSNKVTEKGKDVELRCDPISGHTALYWYRQSLGQGLEFLIYFQGNSAPDKSGLPSDRFSAERTGGSVSTLTIQRTQQEDSAVYLCASSSRQGLSEQYFGPGTRLTVT.

This chain uses TRBV7-9 with TRBJ2-3, with D maybe TRBD1 (5 bases). The V and J ends lost 5 bases and 2 bases respectively, with 11 bases between them. CDR1 SEHNR and CDR2 FQNEAQ come from the germline V gene (reference sequence). The CDR3 has 14 residues. DNA of the CDR3: TGTGCCAGCAGCCGGACAACTTACACAGATACGCAGTATTTT. This encodes CASSRTTYTDTQYF.

As DNA, the CDR3 is TGCGCCAGCAGCTTGGGAATAGCGGGAGGCGGCACAGATACGCAGTATTTT. Encoded protein: CASSLGIAGGGTDTQYF. The rearrangement joins TRBV5-1 to TRBJ2-3; 10 bases agree with TRBD2. This CDR3 contains 17 residues. V trimming: 0 bases; J trimming: 1 base; junction bases outside the gene matches: 5. Germline-derived CDR1 and CDR2 are SGHRS and YFSETQ.

CDR3 amino acids: CASSPGTGNSYEQYF. CDR3 DNA: TGTGCCAGCAGCCCGGGGACAGGGAACTCCTACGAGCAGTACTTC. The V call is TRBV11-3, the J call TRBJ2-7; the match to TRBD1 covers 9 bases. Germline lookup yields CDR1 SGHNT and CDR2 YENEEA. The CDR3 has 15 residues. The V segment lost 5 bases and the J segment 0 bases; nucleotides outside the gene matches: 5.

J is TRBJ2-3 and V is TRBV7-8, with a weak D call TRBD2 (6 bases). V was trimmed by 3 bases and J by 9 bases, leaving 13 bases between them. The CDR3 has 13 amino acids. Germline CDR1 reads SGHVS; CDR2 reads FQNEAQ. CDR3 loop: CASSLDTSRTQYF. CDR3 in DNA: TGTGCCAGCAGCTTGGACACTAGCAGAACGCAGTATTTT.

A remark on this clone: The identical CDR3 is also encoded by other nucleotide sequences in the sample. V gene TRBV27 combines with J gene TRBJ1-5; D is uncertain. The CDR3 sequence is 12 residues long. The V end lost 2 bases, the J end lost 6 bases, and 5 bases lay between the germline ends. The germline gives CDR1 MNHEY, CDR2 SMNVEV (reference sequence). CDR3 DNA: TGTGCCAGCAGTTTACGAGGTCAGCCCCAGCATTTT. Its protein is CASSLRGQPQHF.